This T cell receptor (beta chain) stems from a study of cytomegalovirus exposure and HLA in healthy donors. For the study at large: Samples from HLA-typed donors yielded about 85 million unique TCRs in an early data release. Study conclusions and caveats: Most CMV-associated TCR beta chains were later found to appear HLA-restricted.

V was cut by 5 bases and J by 4 bases, with 11 bases left in between. This CDR3 has 13 residues. Per the germline V gene, CDR1 is MNHNS and CDR2 is SASEGT. The PCR was carried out with 60 Vbeta primers and 13 Jbeta primers. The method was immunoSEQ multiplex PCR; TCRdb's version includes in-frame clones alone and lacks a portion of them. This sample carries around 130,000 clones, about 80% of them seen once, and the ten largest clones take over 2.5%. Details on this clone: Its antigen remains unidentified.

The sequenced sample was PBMCs. This rearrangement joins TRBV6-1 to TRBJ2-5; no clear D gene. The sequence was collected from a male donor in good health and CMV-seronegative. CDR3 bases: TGTGCCAGCAGTTCTCCTCAACTAGAGACCCAGTACTTC. Translating it yields CASSSPQLETQYF.